The 2 T cell receptor beta chains presented below share a single source sample, sequenced in a study of T-cell memory formation after mild COVID-19. Using its own MiXCR run on the 5' RACE reads, TCRdb lists one record per CDR3 protein. The sample shows a few hundred thousand distinct CDR3 sequences, roughly 8% of them seen only once. The sample consisted of PBMCs or a T cell subset sorted from them (not recorded which). These TCRs come from a man aged 18-30 years who had mild COVID-19 (a few samples of this study predate the infection). Cell type and time point are not known.

In its sample, this clonotype was seen a few times. The rearrangement joins TRBV5-5 to TRBJ2-6; D unclear. Germline V gene sequence: CDR1 SGHKS, CDR2 YYEKEE (reference sequence). Deletions cut 3 bases from V and 2 bases from J, with 6 bases between. The CDR3 extends over 14 amino acids. This chain's CDR3 is CASSSGPGANVLTF. The CDR3 DNA reads as TGTGCCAGCAGCTCCGGCCCTGGGGCCAACGTCCTGACTTTC.

This clonotype came up a few times. The chain's CDR3 is CATQINYGYTF. For the CDR3, the DNA is TGTGCCACGCAGATTAACTATGGCTACACCTTC. V usage is TRBV4-2 and J usage is TRBJ1-2, with D uncertain. The CDR3 runs 11 residues. The V gene's germline CDR1 is LGHNA and CDR2 YNFKEQ. Trimming cost V 10 bases and J 1 base, with 7 bases left between them.